A selection of T cell receptor beta chains follows, all from one sample in a study of T cell responses to AZD1222 COVID-19 vaccine. TCRdb's copy holds only in-frame clones and misses some; the assay was immunoSEQ multiplex PCR. The data contain roughly 140,000 clones, approximately 88% of them singletons. This material consisted of peripheral blood, taken on day 0 of MenACWY control vaccination. The receptors originated from an adult in good health. Each CDR3 is given with its conserved first and last residue. D genes are given only for firm matches. Expanded clones are given a class, and other clones once, few, many or no size at all.

>TRBV6-5|TRBJ1-2|once|TRBD1
TGTGCCAGCAGTCTAACAGGGGACTATGGCTACACCTTC
CASSLTGDYGYTF
>TRBV3-1/TRBV3-2|TRBJ1-5|.|.
TGTGCCAGCAGCCAAGATAACAATCAGCCCCAGCATTTT
CASSQDNNQPQHF
>TRBV7-2|TRBJ1-1|.|TRBD1
TGTGCCAGCAGCTTTAAGACAGGGGGGAGCACTGAAGCTTTCTTT
CASSFKTGGSTEAFF
>TRBV27|TRBJ2-3|.|TRBD2
TGTGCCAGCAGGGGACTAGCGGGTAGCACAGATACGCAGTATTTT
CASRGLAGSTDTQYF
>TRBV27|TRBJ1-5|.|TRBD1
TGTGCCAGCAGTCCAGGGACAGGGGGGAGCAATCAGCCCCAGCATTTT
CASSPGTGGSNQPQHF
>TRBV5-6|TRBJ1-2|.|.
TGTGCCAGCAGCTTGGATAGGACAGTCCTATCTAAAACCTTC
CASSLDRTVLSKTF
>TRBV5-4|TRBJ2-7|.|.
TGTGCCAGCAGCTTGGAGAGGGTCAACGAGCAGTACTTC
CASSLERVNEQYF
>TRBV7-2|TRBJ1-5|once|.
TGTGCCAGCAGCTTAAGGGTGGGCCAGCCCCAGCATTTT
CASSLRVGQPQHF
>TRBV5-4|TRBJ1-2|few|TRBD1
TGTGCCAGCAGCGCCCCGACAGGGGCTGGCTACACCTTC
CASSAPTGAGYTF
>TRBV24-1|TRBJ2-7|.|TRBD1
TGTGCCACCAGTGATTTTCCCGGGACAGGGATCCTGGGCGAAGAGCAGTACTTC
CATSDFPGTGILGEEQYF
>TRBV2|TRBJ1-2|.|TRBD1
TGTGCCAGCAGCCAGACAGGGGGGGACTATGGCTACACCTTC
CASSQTGGDYGYTF
>TRBV6-2/TRBV6-3|TRBJ1-5|once|.
TGTGCCAGCAGTTACTGGTCCGGGGAGGTTCAGCCCCAGCATTTT
CASSYWSGEVQPQHF
>TRBV7-9|TRBJ2-1|.|.
TGTGCCAGCAGCTTAGTAGACTACTCTAAAAATGAGCAGTTCTTC
CASSLVDYSKNEQFF
>TRBV6-7|TRBJ1-1|.|.
TGTGCCAGCAGTTACTCAGGAGGGGTGGGAGCCCCATGGAACACTGAAGCTTTCTTT
CASSYSGGVGAPWNTEAFF
>TRBV25-1|TRBJ2-1|.|TRBD2
TGTGCCAGCAGTGGGCTCTCTAGCGGAACCTACAATGAGCAGTTCTTC
CASSGLSSGTYNEQFF
>TRBV5-1|TRBJ2-2|.|TRBD1
TGCGCCAGCAGCTTGAGGGACAGTCGGACCGGGGAGCTGTTTTTT
CASSLRDSRTGELFF
>TRBV2|TRBJ1-2|.|.
TGTGCCAGCAGAAGGGGGAACTATGGCTACACCTTC
CASRRGNYGYTF
>TRBV12-5|TRBJ1-1|.|TRBD1
TGTGCTAGTGGTTTGGGCGGGACAGAGCCGGTCTTT
CASGLGGTEPVF
>TRBV4-2|TRBJ2-1|.|.
TGTGCCAGCACCCCCTCGGGGGGCCTAGTTAATGAGCAGTTCTTC
CASTPSGGLVNEQFF
>TRBV19|TRBJ2-7|.|TRBD1
TGTGCCAGTTCGCGAGGGACAGGGCTCTACGAGCAGTACTTC
CASSRGTGLYEQYF
>TRBV6-2/TRBV6-3|TRBJ1-1|few|.
TGTGCCAGCAGTTACGCGAAGGACGGATTAAAAGCTTTCTTT
CASSYAKDGLKAFF
>TRBV2|TRBJ1-1|.|TRBD1
TGTGCCAGCGGGGGACAGTCGAACACTGAAGCTTTCTTT
CASGGQSNTEAFF
>TRBV19|TRBJ2-7|.|TRBD1
TGTGCCAGCGGACAGGGCATTTCCTACGAGCAGTACTTC
CASGQGISYEQYF
>TRBV1|TRBJ1-4|.|.
TGCACCAGCAGCCAAGAATTGTACAGGACCGGTAATGAAAAACTGTTTTTT
CTSSQELYRTGNEKLFF
>TRBV4-1|TRBJ1-2|.|TRBD1
TGCGCCAGCAGCAAAAAAGGGCTAGGGGGCGATTCGGGCTACACCTTC
CASSKKGLGGDSGYTF
>TRBV27|TRBJ2-3|.|.
TGTGCCAGCACCCTTGGAGGGGGGGCAGATACGCAGTATTTT
CASTLGGGADTQYF
>TRBV6-5|TRBJ1-3|.|.
TGTGCCAGCAGTTACTCTGGCAGGGGAAACACCATATATTTT
CASSYSGRGNTIYF
>TRBV5-4|TRBJ2-7|once|TRBD2
TGTGCCAGCAGCGGTGGACTAGCGGGAGCTTCCTACGAGCAGTACTTC
CASSGGLAGASYEQYF
>TRBV15|TRBJ1-6|.|.
TGTGCCACCAGCAGAGGGGGTCTCCGGGGGGATTCACCCCTCCACTTT
CATSRGGLRGDSPLHF
>TRBV7-2|TRBJ2-4|.|.
TGTGCCAGCAGCCCGTACCCCGAGCGGACCAAAAACATTCAGTACTTC
CASSPYPERTKNIQYF
>TRBV29-1|TRBJ1-1|.|TRBD1
TGCAGCGTTGATTACAGGGGATTCATGAACACTGAAGCTTTCTTT
CSVDYRGFMNTEAFF
>TRBV19|TRBJ2-7|.|.
TGTGCCGTCGGCGGGCGTTCCGAGCAGTACTTC
CAVGGRSEQYF
>TRBV14|TRBJ1-4|.|TRBD1
TGTGCCAGCAGCCTCAGGGGGCGGAATGATGAAAAACTGTTTTTT
CASSLRGRNDEKLFF
>TRBV14|TRBJ2-5|.|.
TGTGCCAGCAGCCAAGGGGCTAGGTCTGAGACCCAGTACTTC
CASSQGARSETQYF
>TRBV5-1|TRBJ2-7|few|TRBD2
TGCGCCAGCAGCTTTAAGCGGGAGGGCCTCGAGCAGTACTTC
CASSFKREGLEQYF
>TRBV2|TRBJ2-7|.|.
TGTGCCAGCAGTGAGCGAGACTACGAGCAGTACTTC
CASSERDYEQYF
>TRBV12-3/TRBV12-4|TRBJ2-2|.|.
TGTGCCAGCAGGGGAGGGGGTGCCGGGGAGCTGTTTTTT
CASRGGGAGELFF
>TRBV9|TRBJ1-3|.|.
TGTGCCAGCAGCGTATCCGGGTCGGGAAACACCATATATTTT
CASSVSGSGNTIYF
>TRBV11-3|TRBJ2-1|few|.
TGTGCCAGCAGCCAGACAATCACTGAGCAGTTCTTC
CASSQTITEQFF
>TRBV9|TRBJ1-3|once|.
TGTGCCAGCAGCGTAGCACCGGGACCCTCTGGAAACACCATATATTTT
CASSVAPGPSGNTIYF
>TRBV4-3|TRBJ1-1|.|.
TGCGCCAGCAGCCTGGGCCCGAACACTGAAGCTTTCTTT
CASSLGPNTEAFF
>TRBV12-3/TRBV12-4|TRBJ1-2|.|.
TGTGCCAGCAGCTACTACCGGGGTGGCTACACCTTC
CASSYYRGGYTF
>TRBV5-4|TRBJ1-1|.|TRBD1
TGTGCCAGCAGCTCGCCCGGGACAGGGGGCGCGGGCACTGAAGCTTTCTTT
CASSSPGTGGAGTEAFF
>TRBV21-1|TRBJ1-2|once|.
TGTGCCAGCAGCAAAATAACAGGGGGCCGTAACTATGGCTACACCTTC
CASSKITGGRNYGYTF
>TRBV7-9|TRBJ1-4|.|.
TGTGCCAGCAGCCGCGGGGGTAATGAAAAACTGTTTTTT
CASSRGGNEKLFF